This TCR beta chain was obtained from a study of T cells in tuberculosis. With regard to this clone: What it binds is not known.

Trimming at V came to 5 bases and at J to 5 bases, leaving 5 bases not matched to a gene. CDR1 is LNHDA, CDR2 SQIVND, per germline (reference sequence). The CDR3 totals 14 residues. Sequencing used immunoSEQ multiplex PCR; TCRdb keeps in-frame clones, though not all of them. In the table there are about 33,000 clones, about 91% of which are singletons. The time point: new active TB diagnosis, blood taken before or within 7 days of starting treatment. Tuberculosis was confirmed by positive sputum smear and/or M. tuberculosis culture. Unsorted cryopreserved PBMC were sequenced, averaging roughly 100,000 T cells per clinical donor. The study, taken as a whole, reports: GMM-specific TCRs were nearer to active tuberculosis alpha repertoires, suggesting expansion.

The input for sequencing was PBMCs, taken at tuberculosis diagnosis. This sequence joins TRBV19 and TRBJ2-7; 11 bases fit TRBD1. This receptor was taken from an adult with tuberculosis. Some clones in this sample may be carry-over from other donors' samples. In nucleotides, the CDR3 is TGTGCCAGTAGTCGTAGGACAGGGGGCCACGAGCAGTACTTC. Its translation is CASSRRTGGHEQYF.